The 6 T cell receptor beta chains below come from one sample, sequenced in a study of blood T cells in healthy people across ages. PCR was performed a second time for 7 to 11 cycles using a sample-barcoded 5' primer and a J-beta primer mix. Each CDR3 protein is one row after TCRdb ran MiXCR on the 5' RACE reads. The repertoire includes a few hundred thousand distinct CDR3 sequences, about 28% of them detected once, and approximately 3.6% sits in the top ten. In addition, the sample was reused for a study of T cells of mothers and their children.

Sequencing input: blood. Receptor source: a boy aged 2 to 10 in good health.

The chain couples TRBV27 to TRBJ1-2; 9 nucleotides align to TRBD1. The V gene end was trimmed by 6 bases and the J gene end by 4 bases; junction bases not matched to a gene: 6. CDR3 length: 14 residues. Germline V lookup: CDR1 MNHEY, CDR2 SMNVEV (reference sequence). The CDR3 sequence is CASSRDRDFYGYTF. CDR3 DNA sequence: TGTGCCAGCAGCCGGGACAGGGATTTCTATGGCTACACCTTC.

This clonotype was seen only a few times. Sequence at one end of the junction differs from germline and may be a read error. This chain links TRBV4-3 with TRBJ2-5; possibly TRBD2 for D (5 bases). The germline gives CDR1 LGHNA, CDR2 YSLEER. CDR3 length: 14 residues. The CDR3 coding sequence is TGCGCCAGCAGCCAAGATGGGCGAGCGGACCCCCCGAACTTC. As protein: CASSQDGRADPPNF.

This rearrangement joins TRBV14 to TRBJ1-2, with a tentative D call TRBD1 (5 bases). The CDR3 extends over 19 amino acids. Germline V gene lookup returns CDR1 SGHDN and CDR2 FVKESK. V was cut by 2 bases and J by 2 bases, with 24 bases left in between. CDR3 coding DNA: TGTGCCAGCAGCCAAAGAAGGTTTCGACAGAGGATGAGAAACTATGGCTACACCTTC. Residues: CASSQRRFRQRMRNYGYTF.

The V and J genes are TRBV5-5 and TRBJ2-5; no reliable D call. The J call is in doubt because the DNA end fits TRBJ2-7 better. The CDR3 has 14 amino acids. Per the germline V gene, CDR1 is SGHKS and CDR2 is YYEKEE (reference sequence). The CDR3 bases are TGTGCCAGCAGCTTCCTCCTAGATACCTACGAGCAGTACTTC. Its translation is CASSFLLDTYEQYF.

This clonotype came up a few times. The chain combines TRBV2 with TRBJ2-1, with D possibly TRBD2 on 5 matching bases. This CDR3 spans 13 amino acids. The ends were cut back, 6 bases at V and 10 bases at J, with 16 bases in the middle. Germline V lookup: CDR1 SNHLY, CDR2 FYNNEI. Here the CDR3 DNA reads TGTGCCAGCAGGCGGGCATTTCCCGCCGAGCAGTTCTTC. It yields the protein CASRRAFPAEQFF.

This clonotype was observed a handful of times. V and J are TRBV5-5 and TRBJ2-3; D not resolved. V lost 0 bases, J lost 4 bases, and 6 bases lay in between. The CDR3 spans 13 residues. Germline CDR1 is SGHKS and CDR2 is YYEKEE (reference sequence). This chain's CDR3 is CASSLETPDTQYF. CDR3 nucleotides: TGTGCCAGCAGCTTGGAGACGCCAGATACGCAGTATTTT.